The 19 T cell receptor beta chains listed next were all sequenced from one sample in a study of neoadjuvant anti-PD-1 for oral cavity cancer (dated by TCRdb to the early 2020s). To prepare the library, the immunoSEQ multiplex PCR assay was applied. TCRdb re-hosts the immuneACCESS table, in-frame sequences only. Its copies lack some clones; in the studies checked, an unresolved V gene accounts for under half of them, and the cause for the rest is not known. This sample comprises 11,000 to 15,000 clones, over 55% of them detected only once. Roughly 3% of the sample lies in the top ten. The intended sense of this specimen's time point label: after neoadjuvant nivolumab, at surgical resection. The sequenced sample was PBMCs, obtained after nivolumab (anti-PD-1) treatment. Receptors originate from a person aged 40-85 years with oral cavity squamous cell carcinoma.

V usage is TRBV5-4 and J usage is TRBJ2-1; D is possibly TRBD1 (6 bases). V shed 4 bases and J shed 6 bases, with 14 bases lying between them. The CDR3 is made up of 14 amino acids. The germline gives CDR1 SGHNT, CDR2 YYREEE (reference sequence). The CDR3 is CASSPQGRSNEQFF. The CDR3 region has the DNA TGTGCCAGCAGCCCACAGGGTCGAAGCAATGAGCAGTTCTTC.

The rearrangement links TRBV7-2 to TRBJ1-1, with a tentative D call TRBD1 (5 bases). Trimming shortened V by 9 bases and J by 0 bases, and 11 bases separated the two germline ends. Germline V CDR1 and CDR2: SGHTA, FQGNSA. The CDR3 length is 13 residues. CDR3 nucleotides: TGTGCCAGTGCGGGGACCTTGAACACTGAAGCTTTCTTT. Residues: CASAGTLNTEAFF.

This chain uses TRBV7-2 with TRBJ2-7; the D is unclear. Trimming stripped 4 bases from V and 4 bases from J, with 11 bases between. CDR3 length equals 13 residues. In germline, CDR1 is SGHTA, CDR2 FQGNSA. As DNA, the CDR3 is TGTGCCAGCAGCTCACGGAATCATTACGAGCAGTACTTC. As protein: CASSSRNHYEQYF.

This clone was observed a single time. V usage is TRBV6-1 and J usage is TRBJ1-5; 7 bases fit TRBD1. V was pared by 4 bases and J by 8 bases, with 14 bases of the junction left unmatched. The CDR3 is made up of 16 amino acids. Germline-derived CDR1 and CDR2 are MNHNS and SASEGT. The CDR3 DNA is TGTGCCAGCAGTGGCCCCCCCTGGGCAGGGGGAAAGCCCCAGCATTTT. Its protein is CASSGPPWAGGKPQHF.

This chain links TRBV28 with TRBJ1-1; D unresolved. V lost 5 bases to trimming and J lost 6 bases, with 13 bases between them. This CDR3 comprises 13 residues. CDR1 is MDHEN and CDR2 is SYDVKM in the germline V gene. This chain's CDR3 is CASSMEGSPEAFF. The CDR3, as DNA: TGTGCCAGCAGTATGGAGGGATCTCCTGAAGCTTTCTTT.

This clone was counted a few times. DNA of the CDR3: TGCGCCAGCAGCTTGGGGCAGATGAACACTGAAGCTTTCTTT. The encoded protein is CASSLGQMNTEAFF. The gene calls are TRBV5-1 and TRBJ1-1; D not certain. This CDR3 is 14 amino acids long. CDR1 and CDR2 (germline): SGHRS, YFSETQ. V gave up 0 bases and J gave up 0 bases, with 6 bases separating them.

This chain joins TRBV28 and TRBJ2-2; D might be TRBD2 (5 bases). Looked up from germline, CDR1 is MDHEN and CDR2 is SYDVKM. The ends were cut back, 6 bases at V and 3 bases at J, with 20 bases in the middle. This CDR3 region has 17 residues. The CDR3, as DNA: TGTGCCAGCAGGAGATCCCCGGGGAGTCGGGACACCGGGGAGCTGTTTTTT. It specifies CASRRSPGSRDTGELFF.

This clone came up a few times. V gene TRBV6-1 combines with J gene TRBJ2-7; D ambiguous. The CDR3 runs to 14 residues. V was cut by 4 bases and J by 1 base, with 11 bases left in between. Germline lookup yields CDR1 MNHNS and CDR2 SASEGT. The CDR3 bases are TGTGCCAGCAGTGCCGAGACTCGATCCTACGAGCAGTACTTC. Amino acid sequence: CASSAETRSYEQYF.

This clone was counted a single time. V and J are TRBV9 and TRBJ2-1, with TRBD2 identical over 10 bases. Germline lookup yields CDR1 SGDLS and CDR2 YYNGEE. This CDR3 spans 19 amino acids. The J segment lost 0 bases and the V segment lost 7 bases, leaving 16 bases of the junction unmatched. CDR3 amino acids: CASHPLGTSGAASYNEQFF. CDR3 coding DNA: TGTGCCAGCCACCCTTTAGGAACTAGCGGGGCCGCCTCCTACAATGAGCAGTTCTTC.

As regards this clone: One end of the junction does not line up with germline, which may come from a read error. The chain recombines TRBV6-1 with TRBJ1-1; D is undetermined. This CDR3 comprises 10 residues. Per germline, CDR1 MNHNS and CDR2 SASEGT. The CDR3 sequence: CASSEKTREF. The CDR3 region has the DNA TGTGCCAGCAGTGAAAAGACCCGGGAATTT.

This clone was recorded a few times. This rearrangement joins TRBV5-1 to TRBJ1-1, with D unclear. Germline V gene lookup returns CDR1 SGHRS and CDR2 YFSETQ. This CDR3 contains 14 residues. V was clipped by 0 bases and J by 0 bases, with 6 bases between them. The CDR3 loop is CASSLASLNTEAFF. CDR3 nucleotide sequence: TGCGCCAGCAGCTTGGCTTCTCTGAACACTGAAGCTTTCTTT. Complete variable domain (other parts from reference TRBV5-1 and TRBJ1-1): KAGVTQTPRYLIKTRGQQVTLSCSPISGHRSVSWYQQTPGQGLQFLFEYFSETQRNKGNFPGRFSGRQFSNSRSEMNVSTLELGDSALYLCASSLASLNTEAFFGQGTRLTVV.

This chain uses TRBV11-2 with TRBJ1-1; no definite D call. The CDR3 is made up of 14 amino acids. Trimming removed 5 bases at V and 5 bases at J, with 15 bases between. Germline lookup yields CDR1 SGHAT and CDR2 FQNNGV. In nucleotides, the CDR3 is TGTGCCAGCAGCCCGCGGGCGCTGGAGACTGAAGCTTTCTTT. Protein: CASSPRALETEAFF.

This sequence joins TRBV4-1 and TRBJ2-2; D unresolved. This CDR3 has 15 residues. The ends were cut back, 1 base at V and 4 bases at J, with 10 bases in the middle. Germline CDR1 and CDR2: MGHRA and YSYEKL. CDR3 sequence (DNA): TGCGCCAGCAGCCAAGTGTTGCTACCCACCGGGGAGCTGTTTTTT. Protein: CASSQVLLPTGELFF.

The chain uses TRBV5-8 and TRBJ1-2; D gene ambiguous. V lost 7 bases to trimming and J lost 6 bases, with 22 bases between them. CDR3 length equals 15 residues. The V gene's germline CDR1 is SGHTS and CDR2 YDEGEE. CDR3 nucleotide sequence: TGTGCCAGCTTACCGGTCCAGACCGTTTATGATGGCTACACCTTC. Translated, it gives CASLPVQTVYDGYTF.

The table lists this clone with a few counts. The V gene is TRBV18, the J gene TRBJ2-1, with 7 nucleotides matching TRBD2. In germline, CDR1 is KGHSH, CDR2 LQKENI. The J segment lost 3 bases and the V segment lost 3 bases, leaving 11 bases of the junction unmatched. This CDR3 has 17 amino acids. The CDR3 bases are TGTGCCAGCTCACCGGCCCGGGGGGTCCTGATCTACAATGAGCAGTTCTTC. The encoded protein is CASSPARGVLIYNEQFF.

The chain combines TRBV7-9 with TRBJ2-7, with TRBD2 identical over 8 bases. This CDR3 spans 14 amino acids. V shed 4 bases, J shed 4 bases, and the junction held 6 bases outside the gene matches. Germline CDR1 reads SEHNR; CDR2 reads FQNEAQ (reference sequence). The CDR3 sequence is CASSWGTSSYEQYF. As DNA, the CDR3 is TGTGCCAGCAGCTGGGGGACTAGTAGTTACGAGCAGTACTTC.

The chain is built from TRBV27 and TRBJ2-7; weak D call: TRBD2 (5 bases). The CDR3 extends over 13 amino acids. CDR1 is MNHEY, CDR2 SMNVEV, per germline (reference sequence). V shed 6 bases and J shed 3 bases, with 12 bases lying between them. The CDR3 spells CASSLRERYEQYF. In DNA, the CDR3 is TGTGCCAGCAGCCTTCGGGAACGCTACGAGCAGTACTTC.

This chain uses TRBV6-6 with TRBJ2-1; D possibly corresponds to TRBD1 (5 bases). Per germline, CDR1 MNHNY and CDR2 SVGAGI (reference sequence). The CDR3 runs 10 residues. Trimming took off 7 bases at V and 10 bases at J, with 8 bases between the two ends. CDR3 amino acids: CASKGEEQFF. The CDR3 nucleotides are TGTGCCAGCAAAGGGGAAGAGCAGTTCTTC.

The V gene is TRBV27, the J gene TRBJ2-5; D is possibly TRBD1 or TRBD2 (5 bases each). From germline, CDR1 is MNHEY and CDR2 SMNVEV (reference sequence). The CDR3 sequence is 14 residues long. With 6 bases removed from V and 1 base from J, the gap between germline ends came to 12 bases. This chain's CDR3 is CASRRGPVQETQYF. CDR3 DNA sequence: TGTGCCAGCAGGAGGGGCCCTGTCCAAGAGACCCAGTACTTC.